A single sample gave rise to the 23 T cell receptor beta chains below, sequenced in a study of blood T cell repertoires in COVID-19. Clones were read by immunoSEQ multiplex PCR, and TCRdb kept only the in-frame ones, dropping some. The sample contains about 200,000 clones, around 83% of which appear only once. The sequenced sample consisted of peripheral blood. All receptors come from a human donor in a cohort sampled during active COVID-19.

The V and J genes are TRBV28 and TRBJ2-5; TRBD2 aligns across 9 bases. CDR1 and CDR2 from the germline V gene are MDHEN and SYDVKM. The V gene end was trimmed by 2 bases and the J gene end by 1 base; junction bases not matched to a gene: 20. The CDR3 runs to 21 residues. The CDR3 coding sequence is TGTGCCAGCAGTTTACGACTCCAGACTAGCGGTCTTGTACCGGGCCAAGAGACCCAGTACTTC. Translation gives CASSLRLQTSGLVPGQETQYF.

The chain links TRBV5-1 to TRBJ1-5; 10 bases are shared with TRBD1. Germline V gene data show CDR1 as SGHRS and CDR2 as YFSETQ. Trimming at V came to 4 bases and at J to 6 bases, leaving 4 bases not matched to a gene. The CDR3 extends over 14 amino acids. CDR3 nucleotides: TGCGCCAGCAGCCCAGGGACAGGGGTTCAGCCCCAGCATTTT. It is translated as CASSPGTGVQPQHF.

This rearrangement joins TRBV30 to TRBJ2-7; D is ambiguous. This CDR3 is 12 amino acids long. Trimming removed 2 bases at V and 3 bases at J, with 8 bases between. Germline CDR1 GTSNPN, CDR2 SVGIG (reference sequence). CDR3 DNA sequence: TGTGCCTGGAGTTACCGGAGCTACGAGCAGTACTTC. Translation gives CAWSYRSYEQYF.

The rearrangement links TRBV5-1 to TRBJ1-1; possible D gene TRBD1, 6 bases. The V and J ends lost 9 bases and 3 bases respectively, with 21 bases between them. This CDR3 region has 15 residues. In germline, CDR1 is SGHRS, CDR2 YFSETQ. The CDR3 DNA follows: TGCGCCACTCGTAGGTCCCCCGAGGGGGACACTGAAGCTTTCTTT. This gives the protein CATRRSPEGDTEAFF.

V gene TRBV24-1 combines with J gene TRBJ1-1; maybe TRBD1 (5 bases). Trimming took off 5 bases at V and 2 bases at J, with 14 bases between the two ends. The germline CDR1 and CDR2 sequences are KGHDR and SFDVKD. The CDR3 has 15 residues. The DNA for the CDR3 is TGTGCCACCAGTGGGGGTGTGACAGAAAACACTGAAGCTTTCTTT. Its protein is CATSGGVTENTEAFF.

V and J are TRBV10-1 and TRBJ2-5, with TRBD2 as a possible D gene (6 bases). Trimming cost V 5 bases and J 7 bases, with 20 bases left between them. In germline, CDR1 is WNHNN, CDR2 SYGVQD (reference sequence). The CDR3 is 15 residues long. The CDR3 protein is CASSPRRTQEGTQYF. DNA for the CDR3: TGCGCCAGCAGTCCTCGACGGACCCAGGAGGGGACCCAGTACTTC.

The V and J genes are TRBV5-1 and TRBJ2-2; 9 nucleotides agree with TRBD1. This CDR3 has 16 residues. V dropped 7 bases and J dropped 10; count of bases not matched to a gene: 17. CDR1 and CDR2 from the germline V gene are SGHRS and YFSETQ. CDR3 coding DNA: TGCGCCAGCCAACCTACATACAGGGGGCGCAGGTTGGAGCTGTTTTTT. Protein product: CASQPTYRGRRLELFF.

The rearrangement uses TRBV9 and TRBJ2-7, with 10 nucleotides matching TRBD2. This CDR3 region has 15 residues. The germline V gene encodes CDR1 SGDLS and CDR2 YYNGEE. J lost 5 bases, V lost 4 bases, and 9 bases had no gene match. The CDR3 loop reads CASSIAGTSADEQYF. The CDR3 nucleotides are TGTGCCAGCAGCATCGCCGGGACTAGCGCGGACGAGCAGTACTTC.

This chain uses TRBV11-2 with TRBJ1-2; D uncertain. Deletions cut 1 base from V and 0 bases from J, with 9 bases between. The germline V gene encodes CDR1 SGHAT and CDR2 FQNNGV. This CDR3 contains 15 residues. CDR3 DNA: TGTGCCAGCAGCTTAGTCGGTACAGCTAACTATGGCTACACCTTC. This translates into CASSLVGTANYGYTF.

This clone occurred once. The CDR3 sequence is CASSIYRRGKTEAFF. The CDR3 bases are TGTGCCAGTAGTATATACCGACGGGGGAAGACTGAAGCTTTCTTT. The rearrangement uses TRBV19 and TRBJ1-1; D is possibly TRBD1 (5 bases). V was shortened by 2 bases and J by 5 bases, with 15 bases between the two germline ends. Germline CDR1 is LNHDA and CDR2 is SQIVND (reference sequence). This CDR3 is built from 15 residues.

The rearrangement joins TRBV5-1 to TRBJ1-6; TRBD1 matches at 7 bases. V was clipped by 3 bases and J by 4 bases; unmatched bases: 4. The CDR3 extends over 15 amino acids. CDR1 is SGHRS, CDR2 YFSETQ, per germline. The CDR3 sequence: CASSWSGGYNSPLHF. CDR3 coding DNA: TGCGCCAGCAGCTGGTCAGGGGGGTATAATTCACCCCTCCACTTT. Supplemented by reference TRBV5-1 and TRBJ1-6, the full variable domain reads KAGVTQTPRYLIKTRGQQVTLSCSPISGHRSVSWYQQTPGQGLQFLFEYFSETQRNKGNFPGRFSGRQFSNSRSEMNVSTLELGDSALYLCASSWSGGYNSPLHFGNGTRLTVT.

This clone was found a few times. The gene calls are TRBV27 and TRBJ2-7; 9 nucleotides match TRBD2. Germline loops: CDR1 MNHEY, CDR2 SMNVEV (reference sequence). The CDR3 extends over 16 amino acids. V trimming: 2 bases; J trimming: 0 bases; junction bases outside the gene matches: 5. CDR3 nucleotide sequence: TGTGCCAGCAGTTTAGTTGCGGGAGGGAGCTCCTACGAGCAGTACTTC. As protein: CASSLVAGGSSYEQYF.

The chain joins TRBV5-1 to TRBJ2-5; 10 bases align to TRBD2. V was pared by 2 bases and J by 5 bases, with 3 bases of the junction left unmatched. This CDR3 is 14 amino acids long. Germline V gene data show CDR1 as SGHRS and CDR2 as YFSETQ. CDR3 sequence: CASSLGTSEETQYF. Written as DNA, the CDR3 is TGCGCCAGCAGCTTAGGGACTAGCGAGGAGACCCAGTACTTC.

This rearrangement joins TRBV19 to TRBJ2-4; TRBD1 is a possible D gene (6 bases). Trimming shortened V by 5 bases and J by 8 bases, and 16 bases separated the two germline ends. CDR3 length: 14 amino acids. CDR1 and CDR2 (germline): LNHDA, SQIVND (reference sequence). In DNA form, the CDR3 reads TGTGCCAGTAGTCTCCCGAGAGGGGGAGACATTCAGTACTTC. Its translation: CASSLPRGGDIQYF.

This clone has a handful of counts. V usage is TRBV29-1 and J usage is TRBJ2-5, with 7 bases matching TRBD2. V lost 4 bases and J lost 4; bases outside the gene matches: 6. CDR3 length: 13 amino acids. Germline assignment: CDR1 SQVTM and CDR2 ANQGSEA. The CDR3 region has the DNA TGCAGCGTTGGCGGGAGCTGGGGAGAGACCCAGTACTTC. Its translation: CSVGGSWGETQYF.

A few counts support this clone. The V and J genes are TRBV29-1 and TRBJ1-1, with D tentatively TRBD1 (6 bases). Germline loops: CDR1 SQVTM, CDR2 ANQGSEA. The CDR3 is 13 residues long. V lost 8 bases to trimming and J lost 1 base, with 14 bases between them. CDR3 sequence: CSSLTGQNTEAFF. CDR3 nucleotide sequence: TGCAGCTCCTTGACAGGTCAGAACACTGAAGCTTTCTTT.

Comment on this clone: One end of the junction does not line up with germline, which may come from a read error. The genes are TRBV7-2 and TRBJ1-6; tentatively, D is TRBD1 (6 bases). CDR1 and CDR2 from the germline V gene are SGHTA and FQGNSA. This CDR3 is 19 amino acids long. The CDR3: CASSLGLRFRVVRGSPLHF. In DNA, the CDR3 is TGTGCCAGCAGTTTAGGGCTTCGATTTAGGGTCGTGAGGGGGTCACCCCTCCACTTT.

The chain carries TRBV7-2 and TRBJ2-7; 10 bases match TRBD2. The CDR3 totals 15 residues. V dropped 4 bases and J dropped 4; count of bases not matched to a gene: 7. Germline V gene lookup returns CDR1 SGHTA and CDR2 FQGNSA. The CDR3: CASSSDSGRQYEQYF. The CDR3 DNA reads TGTGCCAGCAGCTCCGATAGCGGGAGGCAATACGAGCAGTACTTC. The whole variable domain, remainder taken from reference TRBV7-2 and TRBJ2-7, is GAGVSQSPSNKVTEKGKDVELRCDPISGHTALYWYRQSLGQGLEFLIYFQGNSAPDKSGLPSDRFSAERTGGSVSTLTIQRTQQEDSAVYLCASSSDSGRQYEQYFGPGTRLTVT.

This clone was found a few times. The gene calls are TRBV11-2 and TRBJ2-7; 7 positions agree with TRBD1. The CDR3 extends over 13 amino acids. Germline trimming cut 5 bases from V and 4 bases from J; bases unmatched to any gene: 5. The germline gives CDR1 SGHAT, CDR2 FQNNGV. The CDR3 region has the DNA TGTGCCAGCAGCGTGGGACAGACGTACGAGCAGTACTTC. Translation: CASSVGQTYEQYF.

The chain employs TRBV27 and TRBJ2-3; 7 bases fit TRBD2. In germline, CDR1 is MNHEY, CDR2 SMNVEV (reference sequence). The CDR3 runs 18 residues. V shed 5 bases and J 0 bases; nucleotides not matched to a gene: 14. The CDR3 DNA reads TGTGCCAGCAGTGTCAGCGGGGTCCCTCCATCTAGCACAGATACGCAGTATTTT. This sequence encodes CASSVSGVPPSSTDTQYF.

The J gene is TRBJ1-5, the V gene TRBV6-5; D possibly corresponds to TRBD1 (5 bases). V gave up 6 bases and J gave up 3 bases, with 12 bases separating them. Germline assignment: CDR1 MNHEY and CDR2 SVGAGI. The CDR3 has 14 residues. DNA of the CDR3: TGTGCCAGCAGACGCCGACAGCACAATCAGCCCCAGCATTTT. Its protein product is CASRRRQHNQPQHF.

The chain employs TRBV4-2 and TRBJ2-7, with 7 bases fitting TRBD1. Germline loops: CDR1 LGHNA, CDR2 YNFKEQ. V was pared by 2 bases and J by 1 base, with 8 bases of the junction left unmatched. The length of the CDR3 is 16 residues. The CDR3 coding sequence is TGTGCCAGCAGCCAACAGGACAGGTCCCCTTCCTACGAGCAGTACTTC. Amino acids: CASSQQDRSPSYEQYF.

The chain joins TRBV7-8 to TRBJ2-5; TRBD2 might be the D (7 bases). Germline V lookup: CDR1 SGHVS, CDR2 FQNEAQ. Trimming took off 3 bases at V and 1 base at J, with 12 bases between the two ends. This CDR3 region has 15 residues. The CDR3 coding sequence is TGTGCCAGCAGCTTTCCGGGGGGCGTCCAAGAGACCCAGTACTTC. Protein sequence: CASSFPGGVQETQYF.